This T cell receptor beta chain emerged from a study of CD8 T cells in Susac syndrome. TEMRA cells were enriched by FACS, and CD4+ and CD8+ T cells were negatively isolated. Reverse transcription of 0.5 to 1 ug RNA was performed with random hexamers. Amplification of TCR beta CDR3 was carried out by immunoSEQ multiplex PCR, which covered 54 Vbeta and 13 Jbeta segments. Each CDR3 protein gets one entry after TCRdb re-called the immunoSEQ multiplex PCR reads with MiXCR. The sample carries 150,000 or so distinct CDR3 sequences, around 94% recorded once. Material for sequencing was CD4+ T cells from PBMCs. The sequence derives from a human donor in good health.

DNA of the CDR3: TGTGCCAGCAGCGTAGGCGGGGGCCAATACAATGAGCAGTTCTTC. It is translated as CASSVGGGQYNEQFF. V usage is TRBV9 and J usage is TRBJ2-1; possible D gene TRBD2, 7 bases. In germline, CDR1 is SGDLS, CDR2 YYNGEE. Trimming removed 0 bases at V and 4 bases at J, with 11 bases between. The CDR3 runs to 15 residues.